This TCR beta chain originates from a study of T-cell reconstitution after alpha-beta-depleted transplantation in children. During its preparation, the TCRbeta library received unique molecular identifiers. Using its own MiXCR run on the PCR reads, TCRdb lists one record per CDR3 protein. The table shows 120,000 or so distinct CDR3 sequences, with 10% occurring only once. This clonotype appeared many times. V lost 5 bases and J lost 4, with 11 bases in between. This CDR3 has 13 residues. CDR1 and CDR2 (germline): SGHTA, FQGTGA. V and J are TRBV7-3 and TRBJ1-1, with D perhaps matching TRBD1 (6 bases). Sequencing used PBMCs from the stem cell graft donor, obtained from the stem cell graft. This receptor was identified in a human donor who donated a stem cell graft to a child with acute lymphoblastic leukemia. DNA for the CDR3: TGTGCCAGCAGCCCCGGGACACGCACTGAAGCTTTCTTT. Protein: CASSPGTRTEAFF.